The sequence of this T cell receptor (beta chain) was determined in a study of blood T cells in healthy people across ages. With regard to this clonotype: Its antigen remains unknown.

The people who gave samples were healthy Caucasians from Russia, aged 6 to 90. Each donor supplied around 10 milliliters of peripheral blood. The junction had 6 bases not matched to a gene; V was cut back by 3 bases and J by 2 bases. This CDR3 is 16 amino acids long. CDR1 is SGHTA, CDR2 FQGNSA, per germline. A second PCR, run for roughly 7 to 11 cycles, used a sample-barcoded 5' primer plus a J-beta primer mix. The authors tagged each cDNA molecule using a template-switch adaptor with 12 random nucleotides. TCRdb independently ran MiXCR on the 5' RACE reads; one entry per CDR3 protein. Among about 1 million distinct CDR3 sequences listed, over 35% were seen once. Notes on the study in general: Roughly linearly, TCR beta diversity per million T cells fell as age increased.

The material sequenced was blood. The sequence derives from a woman in her sixties or seventies in good health. The V call is TRBV7-2, the J call TRBJ2-3; 9 bases fit TRBD2. CDR3 region: CASSFLSGRFTDTQYF. CDR3 DNA: TGTGCCAGCAGCTTCTTAAGCGGGAGGTTCACAGATACGCAGTATTTT. Full variable domain (outside the CDR3, taken from reference TRBV7-2 and TRBJ2-3): GAGVSQSPSNKVTEKGKDVELRCDPISGHTALYWYRQSLGQGLEFLIYFQGNSAPDKSGLPSDRFSAERTGGSVSTLTIQRTQQEDSAVYLCASSFLSGRFTDTQYFGPGTRLTVL.